The 29 T cell receptor beta chains presented below share a single source sample, sequenced in a study of blood T cells in healthy people across ages. For the second PCR, which ran for roughly 6 to 11 cycles, a sample-barcoded 5' primer and a J-beta primer mix were used. TCRdb independently ran MiXCR on the 5' RACE reads; one entry per CDR3 protein. Seen here are about 780,000 distinct CDR3 sequences, around 50% observed once, and the top ten hold 15% to 20%. Sequenced material: blood. All receptors derive from a man older than 75 in good health.

On this clonotype itself: One junction end does not reproduce the germline sequence, and a read error may be involved. This chain connects TRBV7-9 to TRBJ2-3; 8 nucleotides align to TRBD2. Germline values: CDR1 SEHNR, CDR2 FQNEAQ (reference sequence). This CDR3 spans 14 amino acids. CDR3 DNA: TGTGCCAGCAGGCGAGGGGGAGCGGGGGATATGCAGTATTTT. Encoded protein: CASRRGGAGDMQYF.

Of note for this clonotype: A junction end diverges from the germline sequence, so it may reflect a read error. The chain links TRBV6-2 or TRBV6-3 to TRBJ1-1, with 10 nucleotides matching TRBD1. Germline V gives CDR1 MNHEY, CDR2 SVGEGT. The CDR3 contains 15 residues. CDR3 amino acids: CASRDRGGQGTEPFF. The CDR3 nucleotides are TGTGCCAGCAGGGACAGGGGGGGTCAGGGCACTGAACCTTTCTTT.

This clonotype has only a few counts. The chain has TRBV5-1 and TRBJ2-5; D might be TRBD1 (5 bases). Near its end, the DNA agrees better with TRBJ2-7, so the J call may be wrong. This CDR3 comprises 14 residues. The germline V gene has CDR1 SGHRS and CDR2 YFSETQ. This CDR3 reads CASSLASGSDEQYF. The CDR3, as DNA: TGCGCCAGCAGCTTGGCTTCAGGGTCGGACGAGCAGTACTTC.

V and J are TRBV27 and TRBJ1-5, with 10 nucleotides matching TRBD1. V lost 5 bases and J lost 4; bases outside the gene matches: 8. The V gene's germline CDR1 is MNHEY and CDR2 SMNVEV (reference sequence). CDR3 length: 16 amino acids. The CDR3 DNA reads TGTGCCAGCAGTCAGTGGACAGGGGGTATTAATCAGCCCCAGCATTTT. This codes for CASSQWTGGINQPQHF.

The rearrangement links TRBV12-3 or TRBV12-4 to TRBJ1-2; D gene ambiguous. CDR3 size: 12 residues. Trimming removed 6 bases from V and 8 bases from J, with 13 bases in between. The CDR3 is CASRMTRAGYTF. DNA for the CDR3: TGTGCCAGCAGAATGACCCGAGCCGGCTACACCTTC.

The V gene is TRBV4-2, the J gene TRBJ1-5; TRBD1 matches 10 bases. The V and J ends lost 0 bases and 5 bases, in that order; junction bases with no gene match: 4. There are 16 residues in the CDR3. The germline gives CDR1 LGHNA, CDR2 YNFKEQ. The CDR3 DNA follows: TGTGCCAGCAGCCAAGAGACAGGGGGCCGGTATCAGCCCCAGCATTTT. Protein product: CASSQETGGRYQPQHF.

CDR3 residues: CASSQLLAGYNEQFF. In nucleotides, the CDR3 is TGTGCCAGCAGCCAGTTGCTAGCGGGATACAATGAGCAGTTCTTC. The V and J genes are TRBV14 and TRBJ2-1, with 9 bases identical to TRBD2. CDR3 size: 15 residues. The germline V gene has CDR1 SGHDN and CDR2 FVKESK. V was clipped by 3 bases and J by 4 bases; unmatched bases: 4.

The chain links TRBV21-1 to TRBJ2-7; TRBD1 is the table's D call, not checked against the DNA. TRBV21-1 is noted as a pseudogene. This CDR3 region has 15 residues. This chain's CDR3 is CASSKVELTAYEQYF. CDR3 sequence (DNA): TGTGCCAGCAGCAAAGTAGAATTGACAGCCTACGAGCAGTACTTC.

The V gene is TRBV7-2, the J gene TRBJ2-7; the D gene is possibly TRBD1 (6 bases). CDR1 SGHTA and CDR2 FQGNSA come from the germline V gene. V dropped 5 bases and J dropped 0 bases, with 11 bases sitting between them. The CDR3 length is 14 residues. The CDR3 loop reads CASSRTAFSYEQYF. Written as DNA, the CDR3 is TGTGCCAGCAGCCGGACAGCGTTCTCCTACGAGCAGTACTTC.

This clonotype occurred a few times. The rearrangement joins TRBV6-2 or TRBV6-3 to TRBJ1-5, with a tentative D call TRBD1 (5 bases). CDR3 length equals 13 residues. Trimming stripped 10 bases from V and 9 bases from J, with 19 bases between. CDR1 and CDR2 from the germline V gene are MNHEY and SVGEGT. The DNA for the CDR3 is TGTGCCACCCAGGGAGGGGCGGATCGGCCCCAGCATTTT. Translating gives CATQGGADRPQHF.

This clonotype was found a few times. J is TRBJ2-6 and V is TRBV7-8, with D perhaps matching TRBD1 (6 bases). V lost 4 bases and J lost 7, with 17 bases in between. Germline V gives CDR1 SGHVS, CDR2 FQNEAQ. The CDR3 spans 16 residues. The CDR3 spells CASSSPTGPGANVLTF. DNA for the CDR3: TGTGCCAGCAGCTCCCCGACAGGCCCCGGCGCCAACGTCCTGACTTTC.

This clonotype was detected a few times. V gene TRBV18 combines with J gene TRBJ2-1; TRBD1 might be the D (6 bases). CDR1 is KGHSH, CDR2 LQKENI, per germline. The V end was cut by 1 base, the J end by 6 bases, with 13 bases between. The CDR3 consists of 15 residues. The CDR3 nucleotides read TGTGCCAGCTCACCACTTTTAGAAGGGGGCAATGAGCAGTTCTTC. It translates to CASSPLLEGGNEQFF.

With respect to this clonotype: The junction differs from germline at one of its ends, possibly a read error. In nucleotides, the CDR3 is TGCGCCAGCAGTTTGGAACAGGGAAATAATGAAAAACTGTTTTTT. Translating gives CASSLEQGNNEKLFF. The chain links TRBV5-1 to TRBJ1-4, with D maybe TRBD1 (6 bases). Per the germline V gene, CDR1 is SGHRS and CDR2 is YFSETQ. The CDR3 covers 15 residues.

The chain links TRBV5-1 to TRBJ2-7, with 9 nucleotides matching TRBD1. Germline V gives CDR1 SGHRS, CDR2 YFSETQ. The junction had 6 bases not matched to a gene; V was cut back by 4 bases and J by 1 base. The CDR3 loop spans 15 amino acids. In DNA form, the CDR3 reads TGCGCCAGCAGCATTGGACAGGGGTCGTCCTACGAGCAGTACTTC. This gives the protein CASSIGQGSSYEQYF.

V gene TRBV25-1 combines with J gene TRBJ2-1, with D perhaps being TRBD1 or TRBD2 (5 bases each). This CDR3 contains 15 residues. Germline V lookup: CDR1 MGHDK, CDR2 SYGVNS. Trimming removed 9 bases at V and 4 bases at J, with 19 bases between. CDR3 in amino acids: CASKPGALLYNEQFF. The CDR3 DNA is TGTGCCAGTAAACCCGGGGCCCTTCTGTACAATGAGCAGTTCTTC. Supplemented by reference TRBV25-1 and TRBJ2-1, the full variable domain reads EADIYQTPRYLVIGTGKKITLECSQTMGHDKMYWYQQDPGMELHLIHYSYGVNSTEKGDLSSESTVSRIRTEHFPLTLESARPSHTSQYLCASKPGALLYNEQFFGPGTRLTVL.

In this sample, this clonotype turned up many times. The chain joins TRBV2 to TRBJ2-1; TRBD2 might be the D (5 bases). Per germline, CDR1 SNHLY and CDR2 FYNNEI. This CDR3 spans 14 amino acids. V was shortened by 6 bases and J by 3 bases, with 12 bases between the two germline ends. Here the CDR3 DNA reads TGTGCCAGCAGCCCCCCCGAGGGCTACAATGAGCAGTTCTTC. This sequence encodes CASSPPEGYNEQFF.

This chain joins TRBV7-2 and TRBJ2-5; D not certain. The CDR3 extends over 14 amino acids. Germline V gene sequence: CDR1 SGHTA, CDR2 FQGNSA. V was shortened by 5 bases and J by 1 base, with 11 bases between the two germline ends. CDR3 DNA sequence: TGTGCCAGCAGCCCCGGGCCGTCCCAAGAGACCCAGTACTTC. This encodes CASSPGPSQETQYF.

A few counts support this clonotype. The rearrangement links TRBV29-1 to TRBJ2-4; 10 bases align to TRBD1. The CDR3 consists of 14 residues. The V segment lost 6 bases and the J segment 7 bases; nucleotides outside the gene matches: 9. Germline-derived CDR1 and CDR2 are SQVTM and ANQGSEA. In DNA form, the CDR3 reads TGCAGCGTGGGACAGGGGACTTTTGAGAACATTCAGTACTTC. Its protein is CSVGQGTFENIQYF.

This clonotype occurred a few times. V usage is TRBV20-1 and J usage is TRBJ2-1; D gene uncertain. V was pared by 4 bases and J by 10 bases, with 14 bases between. Germline CDR1 is DFQATT and CDR2 is SNEGSKA (reference sequence). This CDR3 contains 12 residues. The CDR3 DNA reads TGCAGTGCTACCTTAGACGGATACGAGCAGTTCTTC. It yields the protein CSATLDGYEQFF.

The rearrangement joins TRBV7-6 to TRBJ1-1; D perhaps matches TRBD1 (5 bases). This CDR3 comprises 15 residues. Germline-derived CDR1 and CDR2 are SGHVS and FNYEAQ. With 3 bases removed from V and 5 bases from J, the gap between germline ends came to 16 bases. The CDR3 DNA follows: TGTGCCAGCAGCTTGGGGGGAGCTCTTTTGACTGAAGCTTTCTTT. Amino acid sequence: CASSLGGALLTEAFF.

The chain couples TRBV28 to TRBJ1-2, with unresolved D. Germline V CDR1 and CDR2: MDHEN, SYDVKM. CDR3 length: 12 amino acids. V was pared by 8 bases and J by 2 bases, with 9 bases between. As DNA, the CDR3 is TGTGCCAGCCGGTCAGGAAACTATGGCTACACCTTC. This sequence encodes CASRSGNYGYTF.

The gene calls are TRBV2 and TRBJ1-1; D might be TRBD1 (6 bases). The CDR3 is 14 amino acids. Germline CDR1 is SNHLY and CDR2 is FYNNEI. The V end lost 6 bases, the J end lost 0 bases, and 11 bases lay between the germline ends. The CDR3 DNA reads TGTGCCAGCAGGAGGGGGTCCGTGAACACTGAAGCTTTCTTT. Encoded protein: CASRRGSVNTEAFF. The full variable domain, with the rest looked up from reference TRBV2 and TRBJ1-1, is EPEVTQTPSHQVTQMGQEVILRCVPISNHLYFYWYRQILGQKVEFLVSFYNNEISEKSEIFDDQFSVERPDGSNFTLKIRSTKLEDSAMYFCASRRGSVNTEAFFGQGTRLTVV.

The chain links TRBV30 to TRBJ2-7, with TRBD2 as a possible D gene (5 bases). The CDR3 is 12 amino acids. Looked up from germline, CDR1 is GTSNPN and CDR2 is SVGIG (reference sequence). Trimming left V 1 base short and J 7 bases short, with 11 bases between. CDR3 DNA sequence: TGTGCCTGGAGTGGGACGGAGGCTGAGCAGTACTTC. It is translated as CAWSGTEAEQYF.

The chain couples TRBV28 to TRBJ2-3, with 13 bases matching TRBD2. The germline V gene has CDR1 MDHEN and CDR2 SYDVKM. The CDR3 runs 14 residues. V lost 10 bases and J lost 4; bases outside the gene matches: 5. In DNA form, the CDR3 reads TGTGCCACCGAGACTAGCGGGAGGTCAGATACGCAGTATTTT. As protein: CATETSGRSDTQYF. The variable domain in full, with the rest retrieved from reference TRBV28 and TRBJ2-3, is DVKVTQSSRYLVKRTGEKVFLECVQDMDHENMFWYRQDPGLGLRLIYFSYDVKMKEKGDIPEGYSVSREKKERFSLILESASTNQTSMYLCATETSGRSDTQYFGPGTRLTVL.

This rearrangement joins TRBV6-1 to TRBJ1-2; D is ambiguous. Trimming cost V 3 bases and J 8 bases, with 7 bases left between them. Germline assignment: CDR1 MNHNS and CDR2 SASEGT. The CDR3 runs to 11 residues. The CDR3, as DNA: TGTGCCAGCAGTGAGGTGCTCGGCTACACCTTC. Protein sequence: CASSEVLGYTF.

V is TRBV10-3 and J is TRBJ2-5; D perhaps matches TRBD2 (6 bases). Between the trimmed V and J ends, which lost 10 bases and 1 base, there was a span of 16 bases. This CDR3 spans 14 amino acids. CDR1 is ENHRY and CDR2 is SYGVKD in the germline V gene. CDR3 sequence: CATAGRLTQETQYF. The CDR3 DNA sequence: TGTGCCACCGCGGGGAGACTAACCCAAGAGACCCAGTACTTC.

The chain couples TRBV11-3 to TRBJ2-3; 7 nucleotides line up with TRBD2. This CDR3 contains 16 residues. V shed 5 bases and J 4 bases; nucleotides not matched to a gene: 12. The germline V gene has CDR1 SGHNT and CDR2 YENEEA. The CDR3 region is CASSLAGGSLPDTQYF. CDR3 DNA: TGTGCCAGCAGCCTGGCAGGCGGGAGCCTCCCAGATACGCAGTATTTT.

The chain recombines TRBV10-2 with TRBJ2-3; unclear D gene. The V and J ends lost 3 bases and 2 bases respectively, with 12 bases between them. The CDR3 has 15 amino acids. Germline values: CDR1 WSHSY, CDR2 SAAADI. Here the CDR3 reads CASSDASETTDTQYF. The DNA of the CDR3 is TGCGCCAGCAGTGACGCTAGTGAGACCACAGATACGCAGTATTTT.

This chain joins TRBV7-2 and TRBJ2-5, with 11 bases fitting TRBD2. CDR3 length: 18 residues. The V and J ends lost 5 bases and 7 bases, in that order; junction bases with no gene match: 18. The V gene's germline CDR1 is SGHTA and CDR2 FQGNSA. The CDR3 here is CASSRIAGGPGVGVTQYF. The DNA of the CDR3 is TGTGCCAGCAGCCGGATAGCGGGAGGGCCAGGTGTAGGAGTGACCCAGTACTTC. The full variable domain, its missing parts supplied by reference TRBV7-2 and TRBJ2-5, is GAGVSQSPSNKVTEKGKDVELRCDPISGHTALYWYRQSLGQGLEFLIYFQGNSAPDKSGLPSDRFSAERTGGSVSTLTIQRTQQEDSAVYLCASSRIAGGPGVGVTQYFGPGTRLLVL.